One and the same sample provided the 18 T cell receptor beta chains below, sequenced in a study of breast tumors, draining lymph nodes, adjacent tissues. TCRdb re-derived calls from the multiplex PCR reads in MiXCR, one entry per CDR3 protein. This sample has about 100,000 distinct CDR3 sequences; about 20% occur once, and the top ten carry roughly 1.2%. The lymph nodes were axillary draining lymph nodes from breast cancer patients. Sequenced sample: axillary lymph node tissue. These receptors were taken from a female donor with breast cancer. Some clones in this sample may be carry-over from other donors' samples.

The DNA for the CDR3 is TGCAGTGCCCTCCCCAGGCGCACTGAAGCTTTCTTT. The encoded protein is CSALPRRTEAFF. This rearrangement joins TRBV20-1 to TRBJ1-1; D is unclear. CDR1 and CDR2 from the germline V gene are DFQATT and SNEGSKA (reference sequence). There are 12 residues in the CDR3. Trimming removed 6 bases at V and 4 bases at J, with 12 bases between.

DNA of the CDR3: TGTGCCACCAGCAGGGGGGGACAGGGGCAAACTGAAGCTTTCTTT. This gives the protein CATSRGGQGQTEAFF. The chain recombines TRBV15 with TRBJ1-1; TRBD1 matches at 10 bases. The CDR3 consists of 15 residues. Germline V gives CDR1 LNHNV, CDR2 YYDKDF (reference sequence). The J segment lost 5 bases and the V segment lost 3 bases, leaving 6 bases of the junction unmatched.

Remarks on this clonotype: At one end, the junction sequence differs from germline, possibly due to a read error. V gene TRBV20-1 combines with J gene TRBJ1-4; D not resolved. From germline, CDR1 is DFQATT and CDR2 SNEGSKA (reference sequence). The CDR3 contains 13 residues. As DNA, the CDR3 is TGCAGTGCTATAAGAACAGCTAATGAGAAACTGTTTTTT. Encoded protein: CSAIRTANEKLFF.

This clonotype was seen ten or more times. The rearrangement links TRBV15 to TRBJ2-1; D ambiguous. Germline CDR1 is LNHNV and CDR2 is YYDKDF (reference sequence). The CDR3 length is 18 residues. V was cut by 0 bases and J by 0 bases, with 15 bases left in between. This CDR3 is CATSRDAFAESSYNEQFF. The CDR3 DNA reads as TGTGCCACCAGCAGAGATGCGTTCGCGGAAAGCTCCTACAATGAGCAGTTCTTC.

This clonotype was recorded many times. This chain connects TRBV5-8 to TRBJ2-6; no definite D call. The CDR3 sequence is 15 residues long. Germline loops: CDR1 SGHTS, CDR2 YDEGEE. V was pared by 6 bases and J by 4 bases, with 14 bases between. The CDR3 region is CASIRPLTGANVLTF. The CDR3, as DNA: TGTGCCAGCATACGGCCTCTTACGGGGGCCAACGTCCTGACTTTC.

This clonotype was seen repeatedly, ten times or more. The chain employs TRBV11-2 and TRBJ2-7; 7 nucleotides agree with TRBD1. CDR1 SGHAT and CDR2 FQNNGV come from the germline V gene. V shed 4 bases, J shed 11 bases, and the junction held 11 bases outside the gene matches. The CDR3 length is 13 residues. The CDR3 reads CASSSSNRGGEYF. CDR3 in DNA: TGTGCCAGCAGCTCCTCGAACAGGGGTGGAGAGTACTTC.

J is TRBJ2-5 and V is TRBV7-9; D unresolved. The CDR3 has 13 residues. V was shortened by 9 bases and J by 4 bases, with 15 bases between the two germline ends. Looked up from germline, CDR1 is SEHNR and CDR2 is FQNEAQ (reference sequence). CDR3 nucleotides: TGTGCCAGTAGCACCGGAATGGGAGAGACCCAGTACTTC. Translation gives CASSTGMGETQYF.

This clonotype was observed at least ten times. The V and J genes are TRBV6-5 and TRBJ2-2, with D perhaps TRBD1 or TRBD2 (5 bases each). Germline V gene lookup returns CDR1 MNHEY and CDR2 SVGAGI. Trimming cost V 1 base and J 7 bases, with 10 bases left between them. There are 14 residues in the CDR3. CDR3 amino acids: CASSYWGPSGELFF. In DNA, the CDR3 is TGTGCCAGCAGTTACTGGGGACCCAGCGGGGAGCTGTTTTTT.

This clonotype was seen many times. This rearrangement joins TRBV7-3 to TRBJ2-1; the D gene is possibly TRBD2 (6 bases). Germline V lookup: CDR1 SGHTA, CDR2 FQGTGA. This CDR3 has 15 residues. V was pared by 3 bases and J by 6 bases, with 15 bases between. This CDR3 is CASSLGTLGSNEQFF. CDR3 DNA sequence: TGTGCCAGCAGCTTGGGGACTCTGGGGTCCAATGAGCAGTTCTTC.

This clonotype was seen many times. The gene calls are TRBV29-1 and TRBJ1-2; D may be TRBD1 (6 bases). Between the trimmed V and J ends, which lost 0 bases and 3 bases, there was a span of 17 bases. CDR1 is SQVTM and CDR2 is ANQGSEA in the germline V gene. CDR3 length: 16 residues. The CDR3 coding sequence is TGCAGCGTTGAAGATCTAAAACAGGGTGTCTACTATGGCTACACCTTC. Its protein is CSVEDLKQGVYYGYTF.

This clonotype was counted a single time. A much larger clone differs by one base, so this may be a read error. This chain connects TRBV19 to TRBJ2-1; D is ambiguous. The CDR3 has 15 amino acids. Per germline, CDR1 LNHDA and CDR2 SQIVND (reference sequence). V was trimmed by 5 bases and J by 7 bases, leaving 18 bases between them. CDR3 coding DNA: TGTGCCAGTAGTCCAATTTCGAGAGGTTTTAATGAGCAGTTCTTC. This codes for CASSPISRGFNEQFF. Looking up the rest from reference TRBV19 and TRBJ2-1 gives the full variable domain: DGGITQSPKYLFRKEGQNVTLSCEQNLNHDAMYWYRQDPGQGLRLIYYSQIVNDFQKGDIAEGYSVSREKKESFPLTVTSAQKNPTAFYLCASSPISRGFNEQFFGPGTRLTVL.

This clonotype was recorded at least ten times. The chain joins TRBV30 to TRBJ2-7, with TRBD1 identical over 7 bases. The CDR3 totals 13 residues. J gave up 0 bases and V 3 bases, and 2 bases lay outside the gene matches. CDR1 and CDR2 (germline): GTSNPN, SVGIG (reference sequence). The CDR3 DNA is TGTGCCTGGAGCTCAGGGGGCTCCTACGAGCAGTACTTC. Translating gives CAWSSGGSYEQYF.

The rearrangement joins TRBV12-3 or TRBV12-4 to TRBJ1-6, with no clear D. The CDR3 totals 14 residues. Trimming took off 2 bases at V and 7 bases at J, with 9 bases between the two ends. CDR3 amino acids: CASSLKTVNSPLHF. The CDR3 nucleotides are TGTGCCAGCAGTTTAAAGACGGTGAATTCACCCCTCCACTTT.

This clonotype was picked up many times. V and J are TRBV30 and TRBJ1-2; the D is unclear. The CDR3 has 16 residues. The V end was cut by 2 bases, the J end by 4 bases, with 20 bases between. The germline gives CDR1 GTSNPN, CDR2 SVGIG (reference sequence). The CDR3 spells CAWSTPMSRPSYGYTF. The CDR3 DNA reads as TGTGCCTGGAGTACTCCAATGAGTAGGCCCAGCTATGGCTACACCTTC. Filled out from reference TRBV30 and TRBJ1-2, the complete variable domain reads SQTIHQWPATLVQPVGSPLSLECTVEGTSNPNLYWYRQAAGRGLQLLFYSVGIGQISSEVPQNLSASRPQDRQFILSSKKLLLSDSGFYLCAWSTPMSRPSYGYTFGSGTRLTVV.

Concerning this clonotype itself: This may arise from a read error, as a much more abundant clone is one base away. The CDR3 end shows no conserved phenylalanine or tryptophan, and so a read error is likely. The chain carries TRBV20-1 and TRBJ1-5; D remains unclear. Trimming removed 5 bases at V and 3 bases at J, with 8 bases between. The CDR3 sequence is 12 residues long. Per the germline V gene, CDR1 is DFQATT and CDR2 is SNEGSKA (reference sequence). CDR3 in DNA: TGCAGTGCTCTTGGGAACAATCAGCCCCAGCATCTT. Translated, it gives CSALGNNQPQHL.

On this clonotype itself: A read error may explain this, as a much larger clone is one base away. The genes are TRBV7-2 and TRBJ2-2; D ambiguous. The CDR3 loop spans 14 amino acids. Germline CDR1 SGHTA, CDR2 FQGNSA. CDR3 coding DNA: TGTGTCAGCAGCCCTAGTCGGGCGATCGGGGAGCTGTTTTTT. This encodes CVSSPSRAIGELFF.

Notes on this clonotype: Being one base from a much bigger clone, this may be a read error. The rearrangement uses TRBV29-1 and TRBJ2-1; D is perhaps TRBD2 (5 bases). The CDR3 extends over 14 amino acids. V was cut by 3 bases and J by 0 bases, with 9 bases left in between. Germline V gene sequence: CDR1 SQVTM, CDR2 ANQGSEA. The CDR3 region is CSVEWESSYNEQFF. The CDR3 nucleotides are TGCAGCGTTGAGTGGGAGAGCTCCTACAATGAGCAGTTCTTC.

The rearrangement uses TRBV30 and TRBJ1-6, with 7 bases aligning to TRBD1. This CDR3 region has 16 residues. V lost 1 base and J lost 6; bases outside the gene matches: 9. Looked up from germline, CDR1 is GTSNPN and CDR2 is SVGIG (reference sequence). This CDR3 is CAWSEPTGTVNSPLHF. CDR3 DNA: TGTGCCTGGAGTGAGCCGACCGGGACAGTTAATTCACCCCTCCACTTT.